The 20 T cell receptor beta chains in this list originate from one sample, sequenced in a study of regulatory T cells in long-lasting Graves disease. Described time point: persistent/refractory GD, antithyroid drugs over 5 years with positive TRAb. PBMC RNA served as the TCR library source. Construction of the TCR beta libraries employed iRepertoire HTBI primers in conjunction with Arm-PCR of CDR3 regions. TCRdb re-analysed the multiplex PCR reads in MiXCR, keeping a single row per CDR3 protein. The table records 300,000 to 350,000 distinct CDR3 sequences, roughly 21% of them present only once. This material consisted of peripheral blood mononuclear cells (PBMCs), taken when the disease was refractory, from a patient treated with antithyroid drugs. The receptors were sampled from a female donor with Graves disease.

The chain recombines TRBV25-1 with TRBJ1-4; D is possibly TRBD1 (5 bases). This CDR3 comprises 16 residues. V lost 5 bases and J 7 bases, leaving 20 bases between the germline ends. Per germline, CDR1 MGHDK and CDR2 SYGVNS. CDR3 in amino acids: CASSRPQEGLAEKLFF. CDR3 coding DNA: TGTGCCAGCAGTCGACCCCAGGAGGGGTTGGCTGAAAAACTGTTTTTT. Using reference TRBV25-1 and TRBJ1-4 for the parts outside the CDR3, the full variable domain is EADIYQTPRYLVIGTGKKITLECSQTMGHDKMYWYQQDPGMELHLIHYSYGVNSTEKGDLSSESTVSRIRTEHFPLTLESARPSHTSQYLCASSRPQEGLAEKLFFGSGTQLSVL.

This clonotype was counted many times. V usage is TRBV20-1 and J usage is TRBJ1-6; no clear D. The CDR3 length is 15 residues. Trimming removed 1 base at V and 8 bases at J, with 15 bases between. Germline V gene data show CDR1 as DFQATT and CDR2 as SNEGSKA (reference sequence). The CDR3 region has the DNA TGCAGTGCTAGAGTTAGCGGTATGAGGGATTCACCCCTCCACTTT. Its protein is CSARVSGMRDSPLHF.

To note about this clonotype: One base away lies a much larger clone, so this may be a sequencing read error. The V gene is TRBV20-1, the J gene TRBJ1-4, with 9 bases that match TRBD1. From germline, CDR1 is DFQATT and CDR2 SNEGSKA (reference sequence). The CDR3 loop spans 16 amino acids. The CDR3 sequence is CSARDPQGAANKKLFF. CDR3 DNA sequence: TGCAGTGCTAGAGACCCACAGGGGGCGGCTAATAAAAAACTGTTTTTT.

This clonotype was observed at least ten times. In DNA form, the CDR3 reads TGTGCCAGCAGTTTAGGTCTACAGAATAACTATGGCTACACCTTC. Its translation is CASSLGLQNNYGYTF. This sequence joins TRBV28 and TRBJ1-2; unclear D gene. The CDR3 is 15 amino acids. CDR1 and CDR2 from the germline V gene are MDHEN and SYDVKM. With 2 bases removed from V and 1 base from J, the gap between germline ends came to 11 bases.

This clonotype is a singleton in its sample. This chain connects TRBV7-9 to TRBJ2-1; 7 bases match TRBD2. V shed 3 bases and J 8 bases; nucleotides not matched to a gene: 7. The V gene's germline CDR1 is SEHNR and CDR2 FQNEAQ (reference sequence). The CDR3 consists of 14 residues. The chain's CDR3 is CASSFPAGEHEQFF. For the CDR3, the DNA is TGTGCCAGCAGCTTTCCGGCGGGAGAGCATGAGCAGTTCTTC.

The sample holds many counts of this clonotype. This chain connects TRBV12-3 or TRBV12-4 to TRBJ1-5; D perhaps matches TRBD1 (5 bases). V lost 5 bases to trimming and J lost 7 bases, with 12 bases between them. The CDR3 loop spans 13 amino acids. DNA of the CDR3: TGTGCCAGCAGTCTGGGACGGTTACAGCCCCAGCATTTT. Encoded protein: CASSLGRLQPQHF.

This clonotype appeared many times. The genes are TRBV7-2 and TRBJ2-5, with a tentative D call TRBD1 (6 bases). V was clipped by 1 base and J by 3 bases, with 9 bases between them. Germline-derived CDR1 and CDR2 are SGHTA and FQGNSA. The CDR3 has 14 amino acids. The CDR3 coding sequence is TGTGCCAGCAGCTTAGACAGGGAGAAAGAGACCCAGTACTTC. The encoded protein is CASSLDREKETQYF.

This clonotype occurred many times. CDR3 loop: CSVVGVTGAIYEQYF. In DNA, the CDR3 is TGCAGCGTTGTTGGAGTAACAGGGGCTATCTACGAGCAGTACTTC. The chain couples TRBV29-1 to TRBJ2-7; 7 bases align to TRBD1. The CDR3 runs to 15 residues. V shed 4 bases, J shed 3 bases, and the junction held 12 bases outside the gene matches. Per germline, CDR1 SQVTM and CDR2 ANQGSEA.

The chain combines TRBV9 with TRBJ2-7; D is possibly TRBD2 (6 bases). Trimming pared 4 bases from V and 1 base from J, leaving 18 bases between. The CDR3 is made up of 16 amino acids. Looked up from germline, CDR1 is SGDLS and CDR2 is YYNGEE. The CDR3, as DNA: TGTGCCAGCAGCACCTACCTCCCAGGAGGGTCCTACGAGCAGTACTTC. This gives the protein CASSTYLPGGSYEQYF. The whole variable domain, remainder taken from reference TRBV9 and TRBJ2-7, is DSGVTQTPKHLITATGQRVTLRCSPRSGDLSVYWYQQSLDQGLQFLIQYYNGEERAKGNILERFSAQQFPDLHSELNLSSLELGDSALYFCASSTYLPGGSYEQYFGPGTRLTVT.

At least ten counts were recorded for this clonotype. The chain employs TRBV29-1 and TRBJ2-5; a possible D gene is TRBD1 (5 bases). The CDR3 has 12 amino acids. Per germline, CDR1 SQVTM and CDR2 ANQGSEA. The V end lost 5 bases, the J end lost 5 bases, and 12 bases lay between the germline ends. The CDR3 DNA reads TGCAGCGTTAGTCGACAGTGGGAGACCCAGTACTTC. It specifies CSVSRQWETQYF.

This clonotype was recorded at least ten times. The rearrangement links TRBV20-1 to TRBJ1-5; D not resolved. The CDR3 is 14 amino acids. The V gene's germline CDR1 is DFQATT and CDR2 SNEGSKA (reference sequence). Between the trimmed V and J ends, which lost 6 bases and 4 bases, there was a span of 16 bases. The CDR3 nucleotides are TGCAGTGCCTCGCGGAACATGCCGAATCAGCCCCAGCATTTT. Translation: CSASRNMPNQPQHF.

V gene TRBV7-9 combines with J gene TRBJ2-3, with no clear D. Germline loops: CDR1 SEHNR, CDR2 FQNEAQ (reference sequence). The CDR3 consists of 16 residues. Trimming took 1 base from V and 1 from J, leaving 12 bases between them. The CDR3: CASSLGWRGGTDTQYF. The CDR3 nucleotides read TGTGCCAGCAGCTTAGGGTGGCGCGGCGGCACAGATACGCAGTATTTT.

V is TRBV7-9 and J is TRBJ2-1, with D unresolved. V was clipped by 1 base and J by 5 bases, with 12 bases between them. Germline V gene sequence: CDR1 SEHNR, CDR2 FQNEAQ (reference sequence). The CDR3 spans 15 residues. The CDR3 DNA sequence: TGTGCCAGCAGCTTAGTAGTAGGGATTGACAATGAGCAGTTCTTC. It codes for CASSLVVGIDNEQFF.

This clonotype has at least ten counts. An end of the junction does not agree with germline; a read error may underlie this. V and J are TRBV7-8 and TRBJ1-5; unclear D gene. The CDR3 has 13 amino acids. Germline V CDR1 and CDR2: SGHVS, FQNEAQ. CDR3 DNA: TGTGCCAGCAGCTCACGTAGCTATCAGCCCCAGCATTTT. This encodes CASSSRSYQPQHF. The full variable domain, rest sourced from reference TRBV7-8 and TRBJ1-5, is GAGVSQSPRYKVAKRGQDVALRCDPISGHVSLFWYQQALGQGPEFLTYFQNEAQLDKSGLPSDRFFAERPEGSVSTLKIQRTQQEDSAVYLCASSSRSYQPQHFGDGTRLSIL.

The chain is built from TRBV30 and TRBJ2-3; a possible D gene is TRBD1 (6 bases). The V end was cut by 0 bases, the J end by 6 bases, with 10 bases between. The CDR3 is made up of 13 amino acids. CDR1 and CDR2 (germline): GTSNPN, SVGIG (reference sequence). This chain's CDR3 is CAWSVNREDTQYF. CDR3 nucleotide sequence: TGTGCCTGGAGTGTCAACAGGGAGGATACGCAGTATTTT.

This clonotype was seen a few times. This sequence joins TRBV9 and TRBJ1-1; D is unclear. With 2 bases removed from V and 1 base from J, the gap between germline ends came to 6 bases. The CDR3 contains 13 residues. Germline assignment: CDR1 SGDLS and CDR2 YYNGEE. CDR3 nucleotides: TGTGCCAGCAGCGTTTTCGCGAACACTGAAGCTTTCTTT. Protein product: CASSVFANTEAFF.

Many counts were recorded for this clonotype. CDR3 residues: CASRLRQITEAFF. The CDR3 nucleotides are TGTGCCAGCAGACTACGACAGATCACTGAAGCTTTCTTT. The chain employs TRBV6-1 and TRBJ1-1, with D perhaps matching TRBD1 (5 bases). The CDR3 covers 13 residues. Germline V CDR1 and CDR2: MNHNS, SASEGT. V was shortened by 6 bases and J by 4 bases, with 12 bases between the two germline ends.

This clonotype was counted between two and nine times. The rearrangement uses TRBV7-6 and TRBJ1-4; unclear D gene. V gave up 5 bases and J gave up 14 bases, with 18 bases separating them. Germline CDR1 SGHVS, CDR2 FNYEAQ. The CDR3 length is 13 residues. The CDR3 region is CASSPSRSRPLFF. The CDR3 DNA reads TGTGCCAGCAGCCCTAGCCGTTCCAGGCCTCTGTTTTTT.

This clonotype was seen ten or more times. Germline is not matched at one junction end, which may reflect a read error. The V call is TRBV2, the J call TRBJ2-5, with D hard to call. CDR3 length: 13 residues. Per the germline V gene, CDR1 is SNHLY and CDR2 is FYNNEI. The CDR3 DNA is TGTGCCAGCACCATACTACCCCAAGAGGCCCAGTACTTC. Translation gives CASTILPQEAQYF. The full variable domain, completed using reference TRBV2 and TRBJ2-5, is EPEVTQTPSHQVTQMGQEVILRCVPISNHLYFYWYRQILGQKVEFLVSFYNNEISEKSEIFDDQFSVERPDGSNFTLKIRSTKLEDSAMYFCASTILPQEAQYFGPGTRLLVL.

A few counts support this clonotype. The CDR3 DNA reads as TGCGCCAGCAGCCAAGCTCCGGGACAGGGAAATTCACCCCTCCACTTT. Encoded protein: CASSQAPGQGNSPLHF. The V call is TRBV4-3, the J call TRBJ1-6, with 9 bases aligning to TRBD1. The CDR3 has 16 amino acids. The J segment lost 7 bases and the V segment lost 1 base, leaving 5 bases of the junction unmatched. Germline loops: CDR1 LGHNA, CDR2 YSLEER.